One and the same sample provided the 20 T cell receptor beta chains below, sequenced in a study of OX40 agonist ivuxolimab in advanced cancers. The data were produced by immunoSEQ multiplex PCR, yet TCRdb's version contains in-frame clones alone and is incomplete. The table records roughly 18,000 clones, around 83% of them present only once. Specimen: CD4+ or CD8+ T cells sorted from blood, collected in a trial of the OX40 agonist ivuxolimab. Every receptor here comes from an adult with an advanced solid tumor such as melanoma, head and neck, liver or kidney cancer.

V is TRBV28 and J is TRBJ1-5; 8 bases align to TRBD1. In germline, CDR1 is MDHEN, CDR2 SYDVKM. This CDR3 region has 15 residues. V lost 3 bases to trimming and J lost 4 bases; unmatched junction nucleotides: 5. CDR3 amino acids: CASSFRRTGNQPQHF. The CDR3 bases are TGTGCCAGCAGTTTCCGGCGGACAGGGAATCAGCCCCAGCATTTT. Based on the CDR3 plus reference TRBV28 and TRBJ1-5, the full variable domain is DVKVTQSSRYLVKRTGEKVFLECVQDMDHENMFWYRQDPGLGLRLIYFSYDVKMKEKGDIPEGYSVSREKKERFSLILESASTNQTSMYLCASSFRRTGNQPQHFGDGTRLSIL.

The chain links TRBV19 to TRBJ1-5; D remains ambiguous. V lost 6 bases and J lost 9, with 21 bases in between. Germline V gene sequence: CDR1 LNHDA, CDR2 SQIVND (reference sequence). The CDR3 consists of 15 residues. In DNA, the CDR3 is TGTGCCAGTAGAGTAATCGAGTCCTCTCTGGGGCCCCAGCATTTT. Translation gives CASRVIESSLGPQHF.

In its sample, this clone was seen a few times. The chain employs TRBV7-9 and TRBJ2-7; 8 bases are a match to TRBD2. Looked up from germline, CDR1 is SEHNR and CDR2 is FQNEAQ (reference sequence). J gave up 3 bases and V 6 bases, and 4 bases lay outside the gene matches. The CDR3 is 13 amino acids. The CDR3 loop is CASRNSGNYEQYF. DNA of the CDR3: TGTGCCAGCAGAAATAGCGGGAACTACGAGCAGTACTTC.

The chain employs TRBV6-6 and TRBJ2-7; 7 bases agree with TRBD2. V trimming: 6 bases; J trimming: 0 bases; junction bases outside the gene matches: 11. The CDR3 contains 16 residues. Germline CDR1 MNHNY, CDR2 SVGAGI (reference sequence). The CDR3 nucleotides read TGTGCCAGCAGCCACACTCGGGGGGACCCCTCCTACGAGCAGTACTTC. This gives the protein CASSHTRGDPSYEQYF.

The sample holds a few counts of this clone. The rearrangement joins TRBV4-2 to TRBJ1-2, with D unclear. The V end lost 1 base, the J end lost 5 bases, and 5 bases lay between the germline ends. Per the germline V gene, CDR1 is LGHNA and CDR2 is YNFKEQ. The CDR3 is 12 amino acids. CDR3 region: CASSQAGYGYTF. Written as DNA, the CDR3 is TGTGCCAGCAGCCAAGCAGGTTATGGCTACACCTTC.

The V call is TRBV7-2, the J call TRBJ1-1; D is unresolved. CDR3 length: 14 residues. Between the trimmed V and J ends, which lost 4 bases and 6 bases, there was a span of 15 bases. Germline loops: CDR1 SGHTA, CDR2 FQGNSA. CDR3 in amino acids: CASSWWRVSSEAFF. In DNA form, the CDR3 reads TGTGCCAGCAGCTGGTGGCGCGTTAGTTCTGAAGCTTTCTTT.

J is TRBJ2-7 and V is TRBV7-9; D is unclear. The germline V gene encodes CDR1 SEHNR and CDR2 FQNEAQ (reference sequence). The CDR3 is 11 residues long. V lost 5 bases and J 4 bases, leaving 6 bases between the germline ends. CDR3 loop: CASSPLYEQYF. DNA for the CDR3: TGTGCCAGCAGCCCGCTATACGAGCAGTACTTC.

The rearrangement links TRBV2 to TRBJ2-1, with D possibly matching TRBD1 (6 bases). Germline V lookup: CDR1 SNHLY, CDR2 FYNNEI. V lost 5 bases, J lost 10 bases, and 12 bases lay in between. The CDR3 has 12 amino acids. The CDR3 reads CASSQGNTEQFF. DNA for the CDR3: TGTGCCAGCAGTCAGGGGAATACCGAGCAGTTCTTC.

V is TRBV18 and J is TRBJ2-1; D might be TRBD2 (9 bases). With 6 bases removed from V and 6 bases from J, the gap between germline ends came to 30 bases. The germline gives CDR1 KGHSH, CDR2 LQKENI. The CDR3 consists of 19 residues. The CDR3 is CASSFRTGSGLAGPNEQFF. CDR3 DNA sequence: TGTGCCAGCTCCTTTCGGACAGGGTCAGGGCTAGCGGGGCCCAATGAGCAGTTCTTC.

The chain combines TRBV6-5 with TRBJ2-7; D may be TRBD2 (5 bases). CDR1 and CDR2 from the germline V gene are MNHEY and SVGAGI. The CDR3 extends over 13 amino acids. V lost 2 bases, J lost 2 bases, and 7 bases lay in between. This CDR3 reads CASSYGRPYEQYF. The CDR3 DNA follows: TGTGCCAGCAGTTACGGGAGACCCTACGAGCAGTACTTC.

This clone appeared a single time. This chain uses TRBV23-1 with TRBJ1-5; D not certain. TRBV23-1 belongs to the ORF category, with a function that is uncertain. With 2 bases removed from V and 2 bases from J, the gap between germline ends came to 22 bases. The CDR3 extends over 19 amino acids. The CDR3 loop is CASSQPKSKGMKGNQPQHF. CDR3 nucleotide sequence: TGCGCCAGCAGTCAACCGAAATCCAAGGGTATGAAGGGCAATCAGCCCCAGCATTTT.

The chain has TRBV30 and TRBJ2-7; D assignment may be TRBD1 or TRBD2 (5 bases each). In germline, CDR1 is GTSNPN, CDR2 SVGIG (reference sequence). V lost 4 bases and J 0 bases, leaving 13 bases between the germline ends. The CDR3 sequence is 14 residues long. The CDR3 bases are TGTGCCTGGACTGAGGGGCCGAGCTCCTACGAGCAGTACTTC. As protein: CAWTEGPSSYEQYF.

This chain links TRBV28 with TRBJ2-4, with D perhaps given as TRBD1 or TRBD2 (5 bases each). Germline V CDR1 and CDR2: MDHEN, SYDVKM. CDR3 length equals 16 residues. V lost 3 bases to trimming and J lost 1 base, with 13 bases between them. The CDR3 nucleotides read TGTGCCAGCAGTTTGAGAGGGGTAGTGGCCAAAAACATTCAGTACTTC. Its translation: CASSLRGVVAKNIQYF.

This clone is labeled medium-sized. This chain connects TRBV27 to TRBJ1-5, with unresolved D. The CDR3 is made up of 13 amino acids. CDR1 is MNHEY, CDR2 SMNVEV, per germline (reference sequence). V was cut by 6 bases and J by 5 bases, with 11 bases left in between. Here the CDR3 DNA reads TGTGCCAGCAGCCTCTCCCGTTATCAGCCCCAGCATTTT. It encodes CASSLSRYQPQHF.

By sample fraction, this clone is medium-sized. This chain uses TRBV7-8 with TRBJ1-1; D may be TRBD1 (6 bases). V was clipped by 3 bases and J by 4 bases, with 9 bases between them. The CDR3 loop spans 13 amino acids. Germline CDR1 reads SGHVS; CDR2 reads FQNEAQ. The CDR3 DNA sequence: TGTGCCAGCAGCTTCGGCAGGGGCACTGAAGCTTTCTTT. It codes for CASSFGRGTEAFF.

The chain uses TRBV14 and TRBJ1-2; D perhaps matches TRBD1 (5 bases). V was cut by 1 base and J by 5 bases, with 20 bases left in between. Germline assignment: CDR1 SGHDN and CDR2 FVKESK. The CDR3 is made up of 17 amino acids. The CDR3 DNA is TGTGCCAGCAGCCAAGGGGTTTGGGGCGCGAATTCTTATGGCTACACCTTC. Translating it yields CASSQGVWGANSYGYTF.

Concerning this clone itself: The identical CDR3 is also encoded by other nucleotide sequences in the sample. This chain links TRBV6-5 with TRBJ1-1, with D perhaps matching TRBD1 (5 bases). The CDR3 extends over 13 amino acids. V lost 0 bases to trimming and J lost 5 bases, with 7 bases between them. The germline V gene encodes CDR1 MNHEY and CDR2 SVGAGI. CDR3 loop: CASSYSGVTEAFF. In DNA form, the CDR3 reads TGTGCCAGCAGTTACTCAGGGGTGACTGAAGCTTTCTTT.

This clone was recorded once. This chain joins TRBV10-1 and TRBJ2-1, with 10 bases that match TRBD2. Germline CDR1 is WNHNN and CDR2 is SYGVQD (reference sequence). CDR3 length: 15 residues. J lost 6 bases, V lost 2 bases, and 4 bases had no gene match. CDR3 DNA sequence: TGCGCCAGCAGTGAGCCGGGACTAGCGTCCAATGAGCAGTTCTTC. Translated, it gives CASSEPGLASNEQFF.

CDR3 sequence reads: CASSPGTGRGYTF. The CDR3 DNA follows: TGTGCCAGTAGTCCAGGGACAGGGAGAGGCTACACCTTC. This rearrangement joins TRBV19 to TRBJ1-2; 9 bases are shared with TRBD1. V was pared by 5 bases and J by 8 bases, with 6 bases of the junction left unmatched. This CDR3 is built from 13 residues. CDR1 LNHDA and CDR2 SQIVND come from the germline V gene (reference sequence).

The V gene is TRBV28, the J gene TRBJ2-2; 7 nucleotides line up with TRBD2. The CDR3 consists of 15 residues. Germline assignment: CDR1 MDHEN and CDR2 SYDVKM. Trimming took 4 bases from V and 1 from J; bases not matched to a gene: 3. The CDR3 region is CASSWLAVNTGELFF. Written as DNA, the CDR3 is TGTGCCAGCAGTTGGCTAGCGGTGAACACCGGGGAGCTGTTTTTT.